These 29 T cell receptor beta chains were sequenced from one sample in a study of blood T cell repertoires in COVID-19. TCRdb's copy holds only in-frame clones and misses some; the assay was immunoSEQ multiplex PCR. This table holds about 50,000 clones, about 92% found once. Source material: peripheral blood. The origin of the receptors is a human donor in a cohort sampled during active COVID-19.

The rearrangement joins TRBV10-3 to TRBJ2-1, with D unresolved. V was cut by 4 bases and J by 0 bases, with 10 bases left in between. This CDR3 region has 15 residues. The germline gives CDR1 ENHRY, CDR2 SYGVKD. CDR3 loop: CAISVIQISYNEQFF. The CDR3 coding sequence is TGTGCCATCAGTGTTATCCAGATCTCCTACAATGAGCAGTTCTTC.

The CDR3 DNA reads as TGTGCCAGCAGCTGGAATGCAGGGCTGAGTGAAAAACTGTTTTTT. This sequence encodes CASSWNAGLSEKLFF. The V and J genes are TRBV5-5 and TRBJ1-4, with D possibly matching TRBD1 (5 bases). Germline loops: CDR1 SGHKS, CDR2 YYEKEE (reference sequence). This CDR3 spans 15 amino acids. V lost 3 bases, J lost 7 bases, and 16 bases lay in between. Variable domain in full (rest from reference TRBV5-5 and TRBJ1-4): DAGVTQSPTHLIKTRGQQVTLRCSPISGHKSVSWYQQVLGQGPQFIFQYYEKEERGRGNFPDRFSARQFPNYSSELNVNALLLGDSALYLCASSWNAGLSEKLFFGSGTQLSVL.

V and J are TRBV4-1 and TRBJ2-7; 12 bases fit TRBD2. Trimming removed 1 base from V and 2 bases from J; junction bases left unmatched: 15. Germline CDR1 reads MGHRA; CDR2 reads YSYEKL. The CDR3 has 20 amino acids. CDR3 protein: CASSQAPPMAGLAGTYEQYF. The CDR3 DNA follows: TGCGCCAGCAGCCAAGCCCCCCCTATGGCCGGACTAGCGGGAACCTACGAGCAGTACTTC.

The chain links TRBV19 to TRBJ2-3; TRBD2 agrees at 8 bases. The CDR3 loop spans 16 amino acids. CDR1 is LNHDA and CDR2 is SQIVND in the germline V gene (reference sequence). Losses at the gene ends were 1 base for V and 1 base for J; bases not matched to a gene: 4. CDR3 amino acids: CASSIGGAGGTDTQYF. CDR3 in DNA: TGTGCCAGTAGTATAGGGGGAGCGGGAGGCACAGATACGCAGTATTTT.

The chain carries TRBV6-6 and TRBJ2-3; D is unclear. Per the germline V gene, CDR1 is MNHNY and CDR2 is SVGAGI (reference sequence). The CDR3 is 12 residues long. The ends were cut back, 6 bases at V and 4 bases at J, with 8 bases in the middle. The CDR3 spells CASREKADTQYF. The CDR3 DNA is TGTGCCAGCAGGGAGAAAGCAGATACGCAGTATTTT.

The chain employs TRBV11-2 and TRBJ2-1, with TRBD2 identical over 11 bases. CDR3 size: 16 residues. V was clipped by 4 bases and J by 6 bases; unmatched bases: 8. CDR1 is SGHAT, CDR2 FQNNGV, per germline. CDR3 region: CASSSRSGRGLNEQFF. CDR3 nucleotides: TGTGCCAGCAGCTCCCGTAGCGGGAGGGGGCTCAATGAGCAGTTCTTC.

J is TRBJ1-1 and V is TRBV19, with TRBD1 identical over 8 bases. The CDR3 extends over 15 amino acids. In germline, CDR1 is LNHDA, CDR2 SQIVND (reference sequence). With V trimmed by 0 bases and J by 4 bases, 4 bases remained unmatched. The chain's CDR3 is CASSIEDRVSTEAFF. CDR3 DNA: TGTGCCAGTAGTATAGAGGACAGGGTAAGCACTGAAGCTTTCTTT.

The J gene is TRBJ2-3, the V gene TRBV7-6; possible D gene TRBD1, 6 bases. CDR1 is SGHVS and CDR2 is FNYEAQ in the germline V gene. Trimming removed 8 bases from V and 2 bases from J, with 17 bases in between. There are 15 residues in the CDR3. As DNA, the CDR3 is TGTGCCAGCTCCTGGACCGGGGACAACACAGATACGCAGTATTTT. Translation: CASSWTGDNTDTQYF.

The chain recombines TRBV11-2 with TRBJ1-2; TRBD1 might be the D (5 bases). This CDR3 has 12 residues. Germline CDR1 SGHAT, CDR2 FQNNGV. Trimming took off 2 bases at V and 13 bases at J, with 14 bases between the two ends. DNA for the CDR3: TGTGCCAGCAGCTTACCAGGGTGGTATAGCACCTTC. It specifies CASSLPGWYSTF.

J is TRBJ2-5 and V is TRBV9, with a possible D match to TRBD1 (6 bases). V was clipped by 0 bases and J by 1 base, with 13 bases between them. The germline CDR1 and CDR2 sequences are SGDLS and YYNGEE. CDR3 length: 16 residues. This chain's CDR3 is CASSVEARGPQETQYF. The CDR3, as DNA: TGTGCCAGCAGCGTAGAGGCCAGGGGACCCCAAGAGACCCAGTACTTC.

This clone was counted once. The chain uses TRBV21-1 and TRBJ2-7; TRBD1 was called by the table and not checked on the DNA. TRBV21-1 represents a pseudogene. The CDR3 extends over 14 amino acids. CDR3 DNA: TGTGCCAGCAGCAACGTTCGAACAGCCCCTAAAAAGTACGTC. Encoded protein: CASSNVRTAPKKYV.

The CDR3 region has the DNA TGTGCCAGCAGGCAGGGGGTTGCTGAAAAACTGTTTTTT. Translating it yields CASRQGVAEKLFF. V usage is TRBV6-5 and J usage is TRBJ1-4; TRBD1 aligns across 7 bases. Germline-derived CDR1 and CDR2 are MNHEY and SVGAGI. With 6 bases clipped from V and 7 bases from J, the junction kept 5 bases outside the gene matches. The CDR3 loop spans 13 amino acids.

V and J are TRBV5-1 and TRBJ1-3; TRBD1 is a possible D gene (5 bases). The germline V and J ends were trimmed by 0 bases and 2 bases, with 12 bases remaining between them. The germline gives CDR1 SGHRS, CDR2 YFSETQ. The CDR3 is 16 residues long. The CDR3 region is CASSLDGQPTGNTIYF. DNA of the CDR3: TGCGCCAGCAGCTTGGATGGACAACCAACTGGAAACACCATATATTTT.

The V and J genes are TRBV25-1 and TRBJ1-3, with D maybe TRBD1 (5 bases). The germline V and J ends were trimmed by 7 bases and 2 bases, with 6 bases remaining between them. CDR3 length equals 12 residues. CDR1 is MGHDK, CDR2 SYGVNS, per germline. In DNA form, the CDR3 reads TGTGCCAGCAAAGGGGCTGGAAACACCATATATTTT. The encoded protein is CASKGAGNTIYF.

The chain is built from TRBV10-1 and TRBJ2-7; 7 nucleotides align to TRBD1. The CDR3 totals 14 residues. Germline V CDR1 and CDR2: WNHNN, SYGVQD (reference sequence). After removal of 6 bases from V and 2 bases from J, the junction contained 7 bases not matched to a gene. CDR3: CASSRQGIPYEQYF. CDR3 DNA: TGCGCCAGCAGCAGACAGGGAATACCCTACGAGCAGTACTTC.

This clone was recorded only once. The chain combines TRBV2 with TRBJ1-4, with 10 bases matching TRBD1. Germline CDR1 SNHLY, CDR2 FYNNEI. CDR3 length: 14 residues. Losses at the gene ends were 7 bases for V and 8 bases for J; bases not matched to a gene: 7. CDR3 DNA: TGTGCCAGCATCCCGGACAGGGGGGGAGAAAAACTGTTTTTT. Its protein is CASIPDRGGEKLFF.

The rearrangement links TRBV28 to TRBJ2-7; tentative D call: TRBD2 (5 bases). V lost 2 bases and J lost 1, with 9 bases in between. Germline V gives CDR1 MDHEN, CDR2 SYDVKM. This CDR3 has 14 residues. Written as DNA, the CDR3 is TGTGCCAGCAGTTTAGAGGGCAATTCCTACGAGCAGTACTTC. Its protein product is CASSLEGNSYEQYF.

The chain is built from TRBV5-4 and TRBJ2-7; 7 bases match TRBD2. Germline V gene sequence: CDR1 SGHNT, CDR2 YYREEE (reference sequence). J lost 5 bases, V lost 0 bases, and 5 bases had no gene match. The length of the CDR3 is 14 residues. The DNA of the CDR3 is TGTGCCAGCAGCTTGGGACTAGCTCCCAACGAGCAGTACTTC. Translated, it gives CASSLGLAPNEQYF.

The CDR3 sequence: CASSSRTSGGETQYF. CDR3 DNA sequence: TGTGCCAGCAGCTCACGGACTAGCGGAGGGGAGACCCAGTACTTC. The chain recombines TRBV7-2 with TRBJ2-5; the match to TRBD2 covers 10 bases. Germline values: CDR1 SGHTA, CDR2 FQGNSA. CDR3 length: 15 amino acids. With V trimmed by 4 bases and J by 5 bases, 7 bases remained unmatched.

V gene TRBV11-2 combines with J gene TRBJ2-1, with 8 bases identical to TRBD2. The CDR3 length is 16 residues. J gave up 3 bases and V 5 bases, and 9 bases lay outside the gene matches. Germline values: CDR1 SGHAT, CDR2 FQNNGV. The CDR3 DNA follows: TGTGCCAGCAGCCCCCTTTGGCTAGCGGGCTACAATGAGCAGTTCTTC. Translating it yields CASSPLWLAGYNEQFF.

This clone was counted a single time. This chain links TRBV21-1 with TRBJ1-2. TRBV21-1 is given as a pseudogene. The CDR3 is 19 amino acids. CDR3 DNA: TGTGCCAGCAGCAACTGGGGCAAGACAACCGTACGGGGGAGCTATGGCTACACCTTC. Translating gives CASSNWGKTTVRGSYGYTF.

In DNA form, the CDR3 reads TGTGCCAGCAGTTTAGCAGGGAGGACATCTGGAAACACCATATATTTT. Protein product: CASSLAGRTSGNTIYF. The chain couples TRBV28 to TRBJ1-3, with D maybe TRBD1 (5 bases). CDR1 and CDR2 (germline): MDHEN, SYDVKM. Trimming took off 2 bases at V and 1 base at J, with 12 bases between the two ends. CDR3 length: 16 amino acids.

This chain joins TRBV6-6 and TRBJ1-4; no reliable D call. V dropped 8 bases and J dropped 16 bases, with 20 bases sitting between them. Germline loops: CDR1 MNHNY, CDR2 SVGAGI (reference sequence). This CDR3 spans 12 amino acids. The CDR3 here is CASATYMGGRFF. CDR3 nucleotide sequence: TGTGCCAGCGCAACATACATGGGCGGGAGGTTTTTT.

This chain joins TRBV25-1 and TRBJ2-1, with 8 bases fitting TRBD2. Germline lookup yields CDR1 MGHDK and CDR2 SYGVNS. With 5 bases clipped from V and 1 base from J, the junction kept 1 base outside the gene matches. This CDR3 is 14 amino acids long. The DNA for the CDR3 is TGTGCCAGCAGTCCTAGCGGGTCCTACAATGAGCAGTTCTTC. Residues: CASSPSGSYNEQFF.

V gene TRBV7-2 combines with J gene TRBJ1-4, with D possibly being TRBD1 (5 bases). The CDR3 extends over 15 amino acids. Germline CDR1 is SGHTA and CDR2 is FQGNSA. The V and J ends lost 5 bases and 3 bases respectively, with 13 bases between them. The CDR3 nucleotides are TGTGCCAGCAGCCAGCAGGGTTTGGCTAATGAAAAACTGTTTTTT. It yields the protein CASSQQGLANEKLFF.

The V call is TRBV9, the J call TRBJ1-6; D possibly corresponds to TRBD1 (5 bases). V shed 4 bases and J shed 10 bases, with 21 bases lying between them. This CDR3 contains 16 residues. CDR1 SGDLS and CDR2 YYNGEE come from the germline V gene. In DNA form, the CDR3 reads TGTGCCAGCAGCAGGGTTTCTTTGGTCAGGGAATCACCCCTCCACTTT. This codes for CASSRVSLVRESPLHF.

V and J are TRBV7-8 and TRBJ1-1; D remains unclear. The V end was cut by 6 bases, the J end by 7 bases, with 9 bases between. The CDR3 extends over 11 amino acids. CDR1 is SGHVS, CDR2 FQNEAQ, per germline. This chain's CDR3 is CASRSTYEAFF. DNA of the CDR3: TGTGCCAGCAGGTCCACCTATGAAGCTTTCTTT.

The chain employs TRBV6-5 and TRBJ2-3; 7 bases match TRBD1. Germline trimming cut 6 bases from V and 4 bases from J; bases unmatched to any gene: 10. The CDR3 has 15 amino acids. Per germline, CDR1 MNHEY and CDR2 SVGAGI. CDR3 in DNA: TGTGCCAGCAGAACCGGACAGGTCCCTTCAGATACGCAGTATTTT. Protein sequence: CASRTGQVPSDTQYF.

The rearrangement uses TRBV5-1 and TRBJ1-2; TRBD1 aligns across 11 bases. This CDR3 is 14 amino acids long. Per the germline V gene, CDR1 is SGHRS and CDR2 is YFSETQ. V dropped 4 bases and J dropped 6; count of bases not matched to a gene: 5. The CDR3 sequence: CASSNRDRGDGYTF. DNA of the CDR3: TGCGCCAGCAGCAACCGGGACAGGGGGGATGGCTACACCTTC. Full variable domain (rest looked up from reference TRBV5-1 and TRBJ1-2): KAGVTQTPRYLIKTRGQQVTLSCSPISGHRSVSWYQQTPGQGLQFLFEYFSETQRNKGNFPGRFSGRQFSNSRSEMNVSTLELGDSALYLCASSNRDRGDGYTFGSGTRLTVV.